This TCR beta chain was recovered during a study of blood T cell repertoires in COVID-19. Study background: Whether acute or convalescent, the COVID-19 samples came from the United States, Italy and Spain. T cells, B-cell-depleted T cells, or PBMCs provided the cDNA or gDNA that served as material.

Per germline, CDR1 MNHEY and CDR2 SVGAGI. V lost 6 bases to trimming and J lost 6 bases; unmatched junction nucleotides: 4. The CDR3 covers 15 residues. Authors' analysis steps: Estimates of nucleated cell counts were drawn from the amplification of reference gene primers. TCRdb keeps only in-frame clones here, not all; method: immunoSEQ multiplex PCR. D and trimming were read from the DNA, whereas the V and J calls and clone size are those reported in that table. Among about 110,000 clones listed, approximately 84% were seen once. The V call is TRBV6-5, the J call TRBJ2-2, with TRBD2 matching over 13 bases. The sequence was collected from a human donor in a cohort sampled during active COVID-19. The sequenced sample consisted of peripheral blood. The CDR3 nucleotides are TGTGCCAGCAGCCGGACTAGCGGGAGCCCCGGGGAGCTGTTTTTT. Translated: CASSRTSGSPGELFF.